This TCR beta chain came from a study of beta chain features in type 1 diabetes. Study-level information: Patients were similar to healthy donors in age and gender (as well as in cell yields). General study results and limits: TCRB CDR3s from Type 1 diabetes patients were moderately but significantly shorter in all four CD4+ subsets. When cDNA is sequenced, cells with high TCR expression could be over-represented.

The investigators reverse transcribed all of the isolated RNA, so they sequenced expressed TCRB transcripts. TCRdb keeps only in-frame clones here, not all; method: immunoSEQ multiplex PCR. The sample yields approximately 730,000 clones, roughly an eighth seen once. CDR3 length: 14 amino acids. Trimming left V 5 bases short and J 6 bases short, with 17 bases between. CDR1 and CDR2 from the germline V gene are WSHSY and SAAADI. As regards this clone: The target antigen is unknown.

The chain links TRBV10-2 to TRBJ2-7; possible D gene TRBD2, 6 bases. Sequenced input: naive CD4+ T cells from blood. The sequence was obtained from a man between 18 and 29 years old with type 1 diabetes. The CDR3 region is CASSPSGEGAEQYF. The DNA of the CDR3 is TGCGCCAGCAGTCCCTCGGGGGAAGGAGCCGAGCAGTACTTC.